The sequence of this TCR beta chain was determined in a study of OX40 agonist ivuxolimab in advanced cancers. Profiling relied on immunoSEQ multiplex PCR, and the TCRdb table lists in-frame clones only, not all of them. The repertoire holds 55,000 to 85,000 clones, with more than 75% as singletons. General study findings and limits: Researchers report that CD8+ T cells had, on average, more expanded clones than CD4+. Several nonresponders also turned out to have low normalized T-cell clonal expansion.

For this clone: The antigen is undetermined.

This sample comprised CD4+ or CD8+ T cells sorted from blood, obtained in a trial of the OX40 agonist ivuxolimab. The origin of this receptor is an adult with an advanced solid tumor such as melanoma, head and neck, liver or kidney cancer.

CDR3 protein: CASSPRGGDRLTPLHF. CDR3 DNA sequence: TGTGCCAGCTCACCTCGGGGGGGGGATCGATTGACACCCCTCCACTTT. V and J are TRBV18 and TRBJ1-6; perhaps TRBD1 as D (5 bases). Trimming took 3 bases from V and 11 from J, leaving 20 bases between them. The CDR3 loop spans 16 amino acids. Per germline, CDR1 KGHSH and CDR2 LQKENI. Full variable domain (rest looked up from reference TRBV18 and TRBJ1-6): NAGVMQNPRHLVRRRGQEARLRCSPMKGHSHVYWYRQLPEEGLKFMVYLQKENIIDESGMPKERFSAEFPKEGPSILRIQQVVRGDSAAYFCASSPRGGDRLTPLHFGNGTRLTVT.